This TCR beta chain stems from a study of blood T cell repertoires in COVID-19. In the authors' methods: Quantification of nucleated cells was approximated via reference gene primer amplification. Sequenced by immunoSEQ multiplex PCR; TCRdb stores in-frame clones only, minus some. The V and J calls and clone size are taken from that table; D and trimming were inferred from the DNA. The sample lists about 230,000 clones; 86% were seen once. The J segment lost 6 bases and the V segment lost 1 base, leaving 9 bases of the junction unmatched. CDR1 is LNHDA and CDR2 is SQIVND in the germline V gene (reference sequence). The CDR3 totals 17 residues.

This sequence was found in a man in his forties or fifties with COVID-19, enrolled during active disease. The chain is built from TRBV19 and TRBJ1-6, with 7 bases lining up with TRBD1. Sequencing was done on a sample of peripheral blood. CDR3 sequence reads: CASSIAPGQMINSPLHF. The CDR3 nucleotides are TGTGCCAGTAGTATAGCTCCGGGACAGATGATTAATTCACCCCTCCACTTT.